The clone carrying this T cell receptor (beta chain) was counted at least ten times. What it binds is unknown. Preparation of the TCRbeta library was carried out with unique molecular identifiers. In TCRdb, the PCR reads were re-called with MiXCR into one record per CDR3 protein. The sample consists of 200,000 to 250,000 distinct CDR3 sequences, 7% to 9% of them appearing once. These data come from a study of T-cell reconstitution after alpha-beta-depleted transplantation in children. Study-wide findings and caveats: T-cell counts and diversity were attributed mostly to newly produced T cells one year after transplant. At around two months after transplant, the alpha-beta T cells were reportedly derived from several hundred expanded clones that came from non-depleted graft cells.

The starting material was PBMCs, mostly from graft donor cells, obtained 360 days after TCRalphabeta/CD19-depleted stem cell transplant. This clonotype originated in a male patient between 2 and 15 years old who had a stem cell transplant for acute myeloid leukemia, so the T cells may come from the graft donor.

Here the CDR3 DNA reads TGTGCCAGCAGCCGCGGGGGCGGGAGCGTCTACGAGCAGTACTTC. Translating gives CASSRGGGSVYEQYF. This chain joins TRBV11-3 and TRBJ2-7, with a tentative D call TRBD2 (7 bases). Germline V gene lookup returns CDR1 SGHNT and CDR2 YENEEA. The CDR3 is 15 amino acids. V was cut by 5 bases and J by 3 bases, with 17 bases left in between.